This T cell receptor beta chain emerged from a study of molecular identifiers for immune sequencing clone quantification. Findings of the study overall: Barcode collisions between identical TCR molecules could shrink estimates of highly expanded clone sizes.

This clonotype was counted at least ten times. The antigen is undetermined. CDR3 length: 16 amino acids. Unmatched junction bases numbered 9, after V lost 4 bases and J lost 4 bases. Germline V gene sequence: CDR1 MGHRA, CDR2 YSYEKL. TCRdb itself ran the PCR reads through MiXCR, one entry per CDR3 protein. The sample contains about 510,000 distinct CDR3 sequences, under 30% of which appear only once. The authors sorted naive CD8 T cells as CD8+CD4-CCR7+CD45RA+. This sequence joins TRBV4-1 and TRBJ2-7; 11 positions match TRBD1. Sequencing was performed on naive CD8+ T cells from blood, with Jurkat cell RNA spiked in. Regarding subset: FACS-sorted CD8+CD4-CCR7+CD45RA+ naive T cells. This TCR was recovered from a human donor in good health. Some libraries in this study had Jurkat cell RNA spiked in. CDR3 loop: CASSPEGGQGAYEQYF. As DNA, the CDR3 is TGCGCCAGCAGCCCCGAAGGAGGACAGGGGGCGTACGAGCAGTACTTC.